This T cell receptor beta chain was captured in a study of cytomegalovirus exposure and HLA in healthy donors. Findings and caveats of the study: Only CMV serostatus was available as immune exposure information.

In the case of this clone: The target antigen is unknown.

Trimming cost V 4 bases and J 2 bases; bases outside gene matches: 4. The germline gives CDR1 SGHNT, CDR2 YYREEE (reference sequence). CDR3 size: 14 residues. The PCR employed 60 Vbeta primers together with 13 Jbeta primers. Sequenced by immunoSEQ multiplex PCR; TCRdb stores in-frame clones only, minus some. The sample has tens of thousands of clones; roughly 78% are singletons. The TCR originated in a male donor in good health and CMV-seropositive. This chain connects TRBV5-4 to TRBJ1-2; 8 bases align to TRBD1. Sequencing was performed on PBMCs. CDR3 loop: CASSTWTGNYGYTF. CDR3 DNA: TGTGCCAGCAGCACCTGGACAGGGAACTATGGCTACACCTTC.